A single sample gave rise to the 11 T cell receptor beta chains below, sequenced in a study of T-cell reconstitution after alpha-beta-depleted transplantation in children (dated by TCRdb to 2016 to 2017). Libraries were built with PCR. For sequencing, an Illumina HiSeq 2500 was employed. Molecular barcoding was employed in the preparation of TCR libraries, with unique molecular identifiers being used to normalize TCRbeta repertoire quantification. TCRdb's own reprocessing of the public reads used fastp at Q25 and MiXCR and kept productive beta chains. Rows with one shared CDR3 protein collapse into an entry with the most common genes and DNA. Recorded for this sample are a few hundred thousand distinct CDR3 sequences; about 9.6% of them occurred a single time. About 5.4% of the sample comes from the top ten. The sequences come from PBMCs from the stem cell graft donor, collected from the stem cell graft. These receptors were taken from a human donor who donated a stem cell graft to a child with SCID.

The chain combines TRBV4-1 with TRBJ2-2; D gene unclear. The CDR3 is 15 amino acids. CDR1 is MGHRA, CDR2 YSYEKL, per germline. Trimming cost V 1 base and J 2 bases, with 8 bases left between them. The CDR3: CASSQVPGNTGELFF. CDR3 in DNA: TGCGCCAGCAGCCAAGTCCCAGGCAACACCGGGGAGCTGTTTTTT.

This clonotype was seen ten or more times. The V gene is TRBV5-1, the J gene TRBJ2-1; D not resolved. This CDR3 has 16 amino acids. V lost 0 bases and J lost 0, with 10 bases in between. Germline CDR1 and CDR2: SGHRS and YFSETQ. This CDR3 is CASSLGWADSYNEQFF. The CDR3 DNA follows: TGCGCCAGCAGCTTGGGGTGGGCAGACTCCTACAATGAGCAGTTCTTC.

This clonotype was observed at least ten times. The chain combines TRBV20-1 with TRBJ2-3; no firm D call. With 5 bases removed from V and 2 bases from J, the gap between germline ends came to 11 bases. There are 13 residues in the CDR3. Germline V gene lookup returns CDR1 DFQATT and CDR2 SNEGSKA (reference sequence). In DNA form, the CDR3 reads TGCAGTGCTGAGGACGGTTACACAGATACGCAGTATTTT. This codes for CSAEDGYTDTQYF.

This clonotype has a count of ten or more. The rearrangement uses TRBV7-6 and TRBJ1-2; 8 bases fit TRBD1. The J segment lost 8 bases and the V segment lost 3 bases, leaving 11 bases of the junction unmatched. The CDR3 runs 15 residues. CDR1 is SGHVS, CDR2 FNYEAQ, per germline. CDR3 sequence: CASSFGDRRSGGYTF. CDR3 DNA sequence: TGTGCCAGCAGCTTCGGGGACAGGCGATCGGGAGGCTACACCTTC.

In this sample, this clonotype turned up many times. V usage is TRBV7-8 and J usage is TRBJ2-1; 11 positions agree with TRBD2. V was clipped by 5 bases and J by 4 bases; unmatched bases: 10. The germline V gene encodes CDR1 SGHVS and CDR2 FQNEAQ. This CDR3 has 17 amino acids. CDR3 sequence reads: CASSNPASSGGYNEQFF. The CDR3 DNA follows: TGTGCCAGCAGCAATCCGGCGTCTAGCGGGGGGTACAATGAGCAGTTCTTC.

This clonotype was seen at least ten times. The V gene is TRBV4-3, the J gene TRBJ2-5; 15 bases are a match to TRBD2. The CDR3 totals 18 residues. V gave up 1 base and J gave up 5 bases; unmatched junction bases: 8. CDR1 is LGHNA, CDR2 YSLEER, per germline. The CDR3 sequence: CASSQVYGLAGGWETQYF. CDR3 nucleotide sequence: TGCGCCAGCAGCCAAGTATATGGACTAGCGGGGGGGTGGGAGACCCAGTACTTC.

This clonotype has a handful of counts. This rearrangement joins TRBV30 to TRBJ1-1; D not certain. CDR1 is GTSNPN and CDR2 is SVGIG in the germline V gene (reference sequence). This CDR3 is built from 12 residues. V gave up 0 bases and J gave up 6 bases, with 8 bases separating them. CDR3 coding DNA: TGTGCCTGGAGTGTATTTTGGGCTGAAGCTTTCTTT. Translation gives CAWSVFWAEAFF.

This clonotype was detected only a few times. The V and J genes are TRBV5-6 and TRBJ1-2; D may be TRBD1 (6 bases). Germline CDR1 SGHDT, CDR2 YYEEEE. The CDR3 is 15 residues long. With 3 bases removed from V and 4 bases from J, the gap between germline ends came to 16 bases. The CDR3: CASSSPTGNSYGYTF. The CDR3, as DNA: TGTGCCAGCAGCTCGCCGACAGGAAACTCCTATGGCTACACCTTC.

This clonotype was seen more than once but under ten times. This sequence joins TRBV6-5 and TRBJ2-7; a possible D gene is TRBD1 (6 bases). Germline CDR1 MNHEY, CDR2 SVGAGI. CDR3 length: 14 amino acids. The V end lost 4 bases, the J end lost 2 bases, and 12 bases lay between the germline ends. In DNA, the CDR3 is TGTGCCAGCAGTTTCCAGGGGTCCCCCTACGAGCAGTACTTC. Translating gives CASSFQGSPYEQYF.

This clonotype was counted at least ten times. The V call is TRBV12-3 or TRBV12-4, the J call TRBJ2-4; a possible D gene is TRBD2 (5 bases). The CDR3 length is 15 residues. The V and J ends lost 2 bases and 1 base respectively, with 9 bases between them. This CDR3 is CASSLLGSAKNIQYF. The DNA for the CDR3 is TGTGCCAGCAGTTTATTAGGGAGTGCCAAAAACATTCAGTACTTC.

The sample holds a few counts of this clonotype. The rearrangement uses TRBV6-6 and TRBJ2-1; D remains unclear. V was cut by 7 bases and J by 9 bases, with 13 bases left in between. CDR1 is MNHNY and CDR2 is SVGAGI in the germline V gene (reference sequence). The CDR3 contains 12 residues. CDR3 protein: CASTRDTSEQFF. CDR3 nucleotides: TGTGCCAGCACCAGAGACACCAGTGAGCAGTTCTTC.